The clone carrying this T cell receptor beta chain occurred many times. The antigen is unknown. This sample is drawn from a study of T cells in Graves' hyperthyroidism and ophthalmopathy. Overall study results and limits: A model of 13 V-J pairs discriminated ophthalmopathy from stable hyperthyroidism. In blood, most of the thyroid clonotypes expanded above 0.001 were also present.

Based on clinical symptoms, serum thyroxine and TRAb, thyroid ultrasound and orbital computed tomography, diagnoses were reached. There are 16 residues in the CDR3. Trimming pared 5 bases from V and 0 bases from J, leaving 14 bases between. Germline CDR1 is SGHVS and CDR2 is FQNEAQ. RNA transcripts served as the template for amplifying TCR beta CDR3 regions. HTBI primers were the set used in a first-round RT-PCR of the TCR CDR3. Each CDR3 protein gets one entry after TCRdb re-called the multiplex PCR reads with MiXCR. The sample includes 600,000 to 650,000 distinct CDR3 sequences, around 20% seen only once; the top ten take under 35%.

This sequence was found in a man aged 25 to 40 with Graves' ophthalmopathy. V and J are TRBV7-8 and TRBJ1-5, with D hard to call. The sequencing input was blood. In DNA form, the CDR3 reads TGTGCCAGCAGCCCAGTGGCAGGCCATAGCAATCAGCCCCAGCATTTT. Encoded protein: CASSPVAGHSNQPQHF.